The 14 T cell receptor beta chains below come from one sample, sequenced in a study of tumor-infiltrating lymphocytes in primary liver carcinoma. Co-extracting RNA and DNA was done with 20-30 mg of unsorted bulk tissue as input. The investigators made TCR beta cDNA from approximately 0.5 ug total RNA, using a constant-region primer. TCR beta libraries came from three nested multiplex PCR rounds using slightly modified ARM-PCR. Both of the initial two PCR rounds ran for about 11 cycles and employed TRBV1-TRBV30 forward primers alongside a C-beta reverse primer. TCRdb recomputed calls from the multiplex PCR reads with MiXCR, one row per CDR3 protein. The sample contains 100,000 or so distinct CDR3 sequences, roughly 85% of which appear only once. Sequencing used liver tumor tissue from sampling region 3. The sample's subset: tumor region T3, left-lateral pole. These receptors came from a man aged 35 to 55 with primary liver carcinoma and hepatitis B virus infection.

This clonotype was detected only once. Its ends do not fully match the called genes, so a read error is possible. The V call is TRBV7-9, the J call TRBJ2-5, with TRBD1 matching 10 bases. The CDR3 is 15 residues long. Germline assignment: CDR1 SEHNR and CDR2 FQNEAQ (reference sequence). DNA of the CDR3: TGTGCCAGCAGCTTCTGGACAGGGGGAGCAGAGACCCAGTACTTT. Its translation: CASSFWTGGAETQYF.

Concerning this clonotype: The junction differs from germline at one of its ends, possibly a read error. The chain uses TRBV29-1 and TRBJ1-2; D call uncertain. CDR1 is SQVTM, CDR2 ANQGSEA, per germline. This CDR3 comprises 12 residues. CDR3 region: CSVDDGTYCYTF. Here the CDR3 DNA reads TGCAGCGTTGACGATGGAACCTATTGCTACACCTTC. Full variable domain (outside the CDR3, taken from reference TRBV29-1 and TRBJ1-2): SAVISQKPSRDICQRGTSLTIQCQVDSQVTMMFWYRQQPGQSLTLIATANQGSEATYESGFVIDKFPISRPNLTFSTLTVSNMSPEDSSIYLCSVDDGTYCYTFGSGTRLTVV.

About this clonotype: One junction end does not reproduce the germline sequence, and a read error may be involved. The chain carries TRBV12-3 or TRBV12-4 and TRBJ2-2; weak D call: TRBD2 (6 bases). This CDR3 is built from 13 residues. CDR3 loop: CDSSSDYTGELFF. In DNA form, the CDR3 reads TGTGACAGCAGTTCGGACTACACAGGGGAGCTGTTTTTT.

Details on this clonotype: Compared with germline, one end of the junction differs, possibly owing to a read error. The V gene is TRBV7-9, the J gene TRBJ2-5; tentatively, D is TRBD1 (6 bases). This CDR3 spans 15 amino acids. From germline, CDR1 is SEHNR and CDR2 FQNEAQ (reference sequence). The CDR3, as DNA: TGTGTCAGCAGCTTCTGGACAGTGGGAGAAGAGACCCAGTACTTC. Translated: CVSSFWTVGEETQYF.

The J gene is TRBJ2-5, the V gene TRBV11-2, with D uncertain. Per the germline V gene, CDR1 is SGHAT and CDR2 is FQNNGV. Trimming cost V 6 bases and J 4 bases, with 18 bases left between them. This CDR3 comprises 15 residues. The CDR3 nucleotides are TGTGCCAGCAGTCCTGTCAGGCTAGTCCCAGAGACCCAGTACTTC. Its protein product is CASSPVRLVPETQYF.

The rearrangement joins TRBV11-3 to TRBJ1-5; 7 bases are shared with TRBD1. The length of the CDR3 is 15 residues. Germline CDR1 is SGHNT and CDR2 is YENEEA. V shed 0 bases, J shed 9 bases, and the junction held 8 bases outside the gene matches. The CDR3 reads CASSLDQGVAWPQHF. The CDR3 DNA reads TGTGCCAGCAGCTTAGATCAGGGGGTGGCTTGGCCCCAGCATTTT.

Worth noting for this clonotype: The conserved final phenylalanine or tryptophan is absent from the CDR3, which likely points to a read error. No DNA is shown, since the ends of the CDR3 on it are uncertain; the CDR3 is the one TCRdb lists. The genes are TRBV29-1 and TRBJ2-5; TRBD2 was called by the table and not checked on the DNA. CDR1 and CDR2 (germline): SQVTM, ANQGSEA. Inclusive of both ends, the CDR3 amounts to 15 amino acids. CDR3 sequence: CSVRTSGSWAETHYL.

The CDR3 region is CASIHRGQGIGGANVLTF. As DNA, the CDR3 is TGTGCCAGCATCCACCGGGGACAGGGAATTGGTGGGGCCAACGTCCTGACTTTC. The chain uses TRBV6-5 and TRBJ2-6; 9 nucleotides align to TRBD1. The CDR3 runs to 18 residues. J gave up 3 bases and V 7 bases, and 13 bases lay outside the gene matches. Germline V gene sequence: CDR1 MNHEY, CDR2 SVGAGI.

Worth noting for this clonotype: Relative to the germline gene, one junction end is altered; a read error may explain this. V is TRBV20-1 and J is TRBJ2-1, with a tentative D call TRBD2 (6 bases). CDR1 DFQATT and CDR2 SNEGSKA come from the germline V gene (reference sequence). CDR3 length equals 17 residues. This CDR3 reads CSTRGVISGTQPDEQFF. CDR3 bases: TGCAGTACTAGAGGGGTAATATCCGGGACTCAACCCGATGAGCAGTTCTTC.

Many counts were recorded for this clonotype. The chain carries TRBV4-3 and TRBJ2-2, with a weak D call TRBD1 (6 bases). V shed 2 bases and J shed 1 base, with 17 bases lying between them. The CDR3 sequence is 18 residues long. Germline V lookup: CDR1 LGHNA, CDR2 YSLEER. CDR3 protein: CASSQSGGRTLNTGELFF. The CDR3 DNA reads TGCGCCAGCAGCCAATCTGGGGGCAGGACTCTGAACACCGGGGAGCTGTTTTTT.

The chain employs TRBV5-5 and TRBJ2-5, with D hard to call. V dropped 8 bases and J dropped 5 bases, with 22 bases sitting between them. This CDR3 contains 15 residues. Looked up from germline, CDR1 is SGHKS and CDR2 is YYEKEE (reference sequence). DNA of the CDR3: TGTGCCAGTAACTTGGAATCAGGTCCTAGGGAGACCCAGTACTTC. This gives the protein CASNLESGPRETQYF. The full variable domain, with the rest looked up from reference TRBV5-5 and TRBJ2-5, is DAGVTQSPTHLIKTRGQQVTLRCSPISGHKSVSWYQQVLGQGPQFIFQYYEKEERGRGNFPDRFSARQFPNYSSELNVNALLLGDSALYLCASNLESGPRETQYFGPGTRLLVL.

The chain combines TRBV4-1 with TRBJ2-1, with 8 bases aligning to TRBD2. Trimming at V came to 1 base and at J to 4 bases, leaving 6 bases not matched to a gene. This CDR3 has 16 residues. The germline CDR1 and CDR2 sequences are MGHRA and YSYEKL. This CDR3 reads CASSQADGGRYNEQFF. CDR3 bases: TGCGCCAGCAGCCAAGCGGATGGCGGGAGGTACAATGAGCAGTTCTTC.

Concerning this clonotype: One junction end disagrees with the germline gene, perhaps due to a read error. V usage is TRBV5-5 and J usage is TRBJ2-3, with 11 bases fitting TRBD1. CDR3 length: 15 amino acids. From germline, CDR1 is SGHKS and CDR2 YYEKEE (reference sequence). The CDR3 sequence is CADSWDRGNSDMQYF. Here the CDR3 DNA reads TGTGCCGACAGCTGGGACAGGGGGAATTCAGATATGCAGTATTTT.

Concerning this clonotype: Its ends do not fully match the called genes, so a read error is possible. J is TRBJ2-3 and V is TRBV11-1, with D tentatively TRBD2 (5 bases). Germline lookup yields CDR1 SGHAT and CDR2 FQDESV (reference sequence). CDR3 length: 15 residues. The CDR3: CASSLPRESTNTEYF. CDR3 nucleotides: TGTGCCAGCAGTTTGCCTAGGGAGAGCACAAATACGGAGTATTTT.